This T cell receptor (beta chain) was recorded in a study of a mutant IDH1 vaccine in newly diagnosed glioma. Study as a whole: Vaccines were begun 4-6 weeks after radiotherapy alone, or with temozolomide cycles. Averaging about 37 years of age, treated patients were around 60% male and about 38% female. The therapy given earlier, which was standard therapy, consisted of radiotherapy, temozolomide, or both, and most of the patients received both.

The CDR3 sequence is 13 residues long. Germline-derived CDR1 and CDR2 are SGHRS and YFSETQ. Trimming pared 0 bases from V and 3 bases from J, leaving 7 bases between. Generated by immunoSEQ multiplex PCR, the TCRdb table keeps only in-frame clones and is missing some. The table includes approximately 27,000 clones, roughly 90% detected once. The sample's time point: week 5, during vaccination. With topical imiquimod, each dose of the vaccine consisted of 300 ug of mutant IDH1 20-mer peptide. Worth noting for this clone: Its antigen is still unknown.

The starting material was PBMCs, obtained from a glioma patient whose treatment included an IDH1 peptide vaccine. The TCR was taken from a man aged 18 to 35 with glioma. The V gene is TRBV5-1, the J gene TRBJ2-7; D remains ambiguous. This chain's CDR3 is CASSLDGGYEQYF. Written as DNA, the CDR3 is TGCGCCAGCAGCTTGGACGGCGGCTACGAGCAGTACTTC.